A single T cell receptor beta chain is shown here with its context. Its antigen is currently not known. Qualities for individual bases were not recorded, and no much larger clone is one base off. This specimen's treatment or condition label, per the study, means: allogeneic hematopoietic cell transplantation with graft depleted of TCRalphabeta T cells and CD19 B cells. TCRalphabeta/CD19-depleted allogeneic hematopoietic cell grafts were given to the transplant recipients, all of whom were children. Cut back by 8 bases and 5 bases, the V and J ends lie 6 bases apart. Including the terminal cysteine and phenylalanine, the CDR3 comprises 10 residues. Only the CDR3 DNA is retained, 30 bases long and in frame from the first base. For CDR1 and CDR2, the germline V gene lists MNHEY and SVGEGT. The method behind the library was PCR. TCRdb records Illumina HiSeq 2500 as the sequencer. TCR libraries were prepared with molecular barcoding, using unique molecular identifiers to normalize TCRbeta repertoire quantification. TCRdb reanalyzed the raw reads on its own, using fastp at Q25 for trimming and MiXCR for clone calling, and kept in-frame beta chains. One record per CDR3 amino acid sequence lists the most common genes and DNA. In all, the sample holds about 58,000 distinct CDR3 sequences, and 40% to 55% of those were seen once. Nearly 98% of the sample is taken by the ten largest.

The sample belongs to a study of T-cell reconstitution after alpha-beta-depleted transplantation in children (TCRdb year 2016). For the wider study: T-cell immune reconstitution after TCRalphabeta/CD19-depleted allogeneic hematopoietic cell transplantation in children was quantitatively tracked in the study by means of TCR repertoire profiling.

General conclusions and limits of the study: In some patients, the high TCRbeta diversity seen at day 60 was put down to recipient T cells and intrathymic progenitors that had survived conditioning. Over subsequent months, a decline in hyperexpanded clone frequencies was noted, and after one year, T-cell counts and TCRbeta diversity were mostly ascribed to newly produced T cells. Apparently early alphabetaT-cell count recovery about two months after transplant reportedly relied on only several hundred rapidly expanded clones derived from non-depleted graft cells.

Source: PBMCs, mostly from graft donor cells, taken 360 days after TCRalphabeta/CD19-depleted stem cell transplant. The receptor's source is a male patient younger than 18 who had a stem cell transplant for acute lymphoblastic leukemia, so the T cells may come from the graft donor. Rearrangement joined TRBV6-2 or TRBV6-3 to TRBJ2-5; possibly the D gene is TRBD2, per 6 matching bases. The CDR3 reads as follows: CASAGETQYF. The nucleotide sequence reads TGTGCCAGCGCGGGGGAGACCCAGTACTTC.